This T cell receptor (beta chain) was profiled in a study of T cell repertoires in cytomegalovirus infection. Study results and caveats: People with CMV and the relevant HLA were identified by cumulative public TCR beta family frequency. CMV-specific TCR beta clonotypes restricted by HLA-C dominated the ex vivo response.

Each CDR3 protein is one row after TCRdb ran MiXCR on the reads. The top ten clones hold around 11% of a sample with some 900,000 distinct CDR3 sequences, around a third of them seen once. In germline, CDR1 is SGHVS, CDR2 FNYEAQ. Unmatched junction bases numbered 11, after V lost 5 bases and J lost 10 bases. CDR3 length: 14 residues. Points on this clonotype: As yet, its antigen is unknown.

The V gene is TRBV7-6, the J gene TRBJ1-1; 9 bases map to TRBD1. The source was cultured CD8+ T cells from PBMCs, collected from culture after CMV antigen stimulation. The source is a human donor in good health (CMV status not recorded). Some clones in this sample may be carry-over from other donors' samples. The CDR3 DNA reads TGTGCCAGCAGCCCCGAAGGACAGGGGTTGGGAGCTTTCTTT. Translated: CASSPEGQGLGAFF.